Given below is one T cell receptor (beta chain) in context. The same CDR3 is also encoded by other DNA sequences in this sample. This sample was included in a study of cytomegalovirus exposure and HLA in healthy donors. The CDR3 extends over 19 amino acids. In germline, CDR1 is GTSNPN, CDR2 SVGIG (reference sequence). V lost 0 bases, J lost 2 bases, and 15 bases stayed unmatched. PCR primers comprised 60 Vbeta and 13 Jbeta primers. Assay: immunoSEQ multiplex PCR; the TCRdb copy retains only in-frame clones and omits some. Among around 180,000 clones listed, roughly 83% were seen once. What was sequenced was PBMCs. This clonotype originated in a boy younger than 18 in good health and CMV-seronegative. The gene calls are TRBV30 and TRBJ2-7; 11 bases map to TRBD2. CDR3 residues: CAWSVMSSGRFIRAYEQYF. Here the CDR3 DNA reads TGTGCCTGGAGTGTTATGTCTAGCGGGAGGTTTATACGAGCCTACGAGCAGTACTTC.